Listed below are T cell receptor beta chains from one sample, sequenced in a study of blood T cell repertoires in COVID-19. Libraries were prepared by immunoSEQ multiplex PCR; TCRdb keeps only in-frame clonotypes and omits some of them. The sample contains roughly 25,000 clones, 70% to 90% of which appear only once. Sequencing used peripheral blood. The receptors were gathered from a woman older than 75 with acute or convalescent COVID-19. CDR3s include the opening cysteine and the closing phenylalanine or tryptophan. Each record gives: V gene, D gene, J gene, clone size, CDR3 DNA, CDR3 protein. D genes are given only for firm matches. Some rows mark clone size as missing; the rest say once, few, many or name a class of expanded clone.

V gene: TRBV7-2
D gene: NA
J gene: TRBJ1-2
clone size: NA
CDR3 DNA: TGTGCCAGCAGCTTAGCCAGGGCGCGAGGCTACACCTTC
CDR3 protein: CASSLARARGYTF

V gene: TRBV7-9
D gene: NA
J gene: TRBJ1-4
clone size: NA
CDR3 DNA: TGTGCCAGCAGCTCCTGGGGGGACGCAACTAATGAAAAACTGTTTTTT
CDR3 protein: CASSSWGDATNEKLFF

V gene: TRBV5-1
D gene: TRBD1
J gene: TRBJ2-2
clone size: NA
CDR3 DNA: TGCGCCAGCAGCTCTCATCGGACAGGGGGCGGAGGGGAGCTGTTTTTT
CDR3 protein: CASSSHRTGGGGELFF

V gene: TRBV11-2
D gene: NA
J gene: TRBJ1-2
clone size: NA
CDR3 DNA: TGTGCCAGTCGGCGGGGGGTAGGTAGCTATGGCTACACCTTC
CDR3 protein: CASRRGVGSYGYTF

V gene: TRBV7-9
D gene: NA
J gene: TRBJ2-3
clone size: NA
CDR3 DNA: TGTGCCAGCAGCCGGCTTGGCGGGATCACAGATACGCAGTATTTT
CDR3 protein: CASSRLGGITDTQYF

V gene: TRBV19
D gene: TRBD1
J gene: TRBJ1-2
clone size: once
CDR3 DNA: TGTGCCAGTAGTCGACAGGGGGATAGTGGCTACACCTTC
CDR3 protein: CASSRQGDSGYTF

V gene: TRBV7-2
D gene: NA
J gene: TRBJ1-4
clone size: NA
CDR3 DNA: TGTGCCAGCAGCCGGGTCCCACTCTATGAAAAACTGTTTTTT
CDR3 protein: CASSRVPLYEKLFF

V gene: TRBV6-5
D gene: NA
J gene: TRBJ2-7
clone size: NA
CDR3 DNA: TGTGCCAGCAAGGAGGTCCAGAGCTCCTACGAGCAGTACTTC
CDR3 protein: CASKEVQSSYEQYF

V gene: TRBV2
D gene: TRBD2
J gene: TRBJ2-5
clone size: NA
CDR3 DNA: TGTGCCAGCCAGAGCGGGGAACAAGAGACCCAGTACTTC
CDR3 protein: CASQSGEQETQYF

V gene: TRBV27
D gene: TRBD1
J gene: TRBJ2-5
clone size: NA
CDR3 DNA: TGTGCCAGCAGTTCCCCTGGACAGGGTAGCAACCAGTACTTC
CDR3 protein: CASSSPGQGSNQYF

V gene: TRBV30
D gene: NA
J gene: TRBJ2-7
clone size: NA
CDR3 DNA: TGTGCCTGTATCCCCGGGAGACTAGTCACCCCCTACGAGCAGTACTTC
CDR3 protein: CACIPGRLVTPYEQYF

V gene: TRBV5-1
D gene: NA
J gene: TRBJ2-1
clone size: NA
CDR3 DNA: TGCGCCAGCAGCCCTATGAGGGTAGCGTACAATGAGCAGTTCTTC
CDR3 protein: CASSPMRVAYNEQFF

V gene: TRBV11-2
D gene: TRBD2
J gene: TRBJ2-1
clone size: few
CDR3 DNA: TGTGCCAGCAGCTCGGGGGGTTCCCCCTACAATGAGCAGTTCTTC
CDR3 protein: CASSSGGSPYNEQFF

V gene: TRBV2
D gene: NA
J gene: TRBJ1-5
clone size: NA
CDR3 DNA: TGTGCCAGCAGTGATCTACGGACAGTCAATCAGCCCCAGCATTTT
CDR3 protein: CASSDLRTVNQPQHF

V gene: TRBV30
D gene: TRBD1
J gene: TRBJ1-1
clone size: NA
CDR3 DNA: TGTGCCTGGAGTGGGACAGGGAAATCCACTGAAGCTTTCTTT
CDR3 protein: CAWSGTGKSTEAFF

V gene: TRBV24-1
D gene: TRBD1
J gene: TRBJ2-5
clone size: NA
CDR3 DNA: TGTGCCACCAGTGAGGGGACAGGAGGCCAAGAGACCCAGTACTTC
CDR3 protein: CATSEGTGGQETQYF

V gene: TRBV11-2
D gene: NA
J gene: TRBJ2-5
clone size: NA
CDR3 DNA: TGTGCCAGCAGCAGAGGACTAAGTGAGACCCAGTACTTC
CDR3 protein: CASSRGLSETQYF

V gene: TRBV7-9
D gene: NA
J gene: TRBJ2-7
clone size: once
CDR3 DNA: TGTGCCAGCAGCTTGCAAACGACAGCCGGTGAGCAGTACTTC
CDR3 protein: CASSLQTTAGEQYF

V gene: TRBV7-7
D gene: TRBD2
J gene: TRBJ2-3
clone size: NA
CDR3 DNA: TGTGCCAGCAGCCCCGGACTAGCTAGCACAGATACGCAGTATTTT
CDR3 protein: CASSPGLASTDTQYF

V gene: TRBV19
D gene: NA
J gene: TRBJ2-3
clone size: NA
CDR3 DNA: TGTGCCAGTAGTATGGTAGCGGGCACAGATACGCAGTATTTT
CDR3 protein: CASSMVAGTDTQYF

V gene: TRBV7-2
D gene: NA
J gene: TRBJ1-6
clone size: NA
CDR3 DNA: TGTGCCAGCAGCTTAACTACTCCCAATAATTCACCCCTCCACTTT
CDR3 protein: CASSLTTPNNSPLHF

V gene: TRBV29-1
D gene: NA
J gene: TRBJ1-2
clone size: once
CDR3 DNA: TGCAGCGTTTTGGGGGCAGGGAACTATGGCTACACCTTC
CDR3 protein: CSVLGAGNYGYTF

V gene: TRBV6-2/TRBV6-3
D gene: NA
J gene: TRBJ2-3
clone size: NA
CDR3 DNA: TGTGCCAGCAGTTACTCGACTAGCACAGATACGCAGTATTTT
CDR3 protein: CASSYSTSTDTQYF

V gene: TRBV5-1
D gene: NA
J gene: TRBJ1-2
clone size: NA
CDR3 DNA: TGCGCCAGCAGCTTGAACGCAGACTATGGCTACACCTTC
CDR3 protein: CASSLNADYGYTF

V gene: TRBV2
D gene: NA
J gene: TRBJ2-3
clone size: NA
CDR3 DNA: TGTGCCAGCCGACCAGGGAGCACAGATACGCAGTATTTT
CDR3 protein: CASRPGSTDTQYF

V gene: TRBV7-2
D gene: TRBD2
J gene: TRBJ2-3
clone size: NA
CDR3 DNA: TGTGCCAGCAGCCGCTGGCGGGAGGACACAGATACGCAGTATTTT
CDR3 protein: CASSRWREDTDTQYF

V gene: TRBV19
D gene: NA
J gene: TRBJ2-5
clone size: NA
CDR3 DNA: TGTGCCAGTAGTCCTCCTCGGAGGGCCTGGGAGACCCAGTACTTC
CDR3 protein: CASSPPRRAWETQYF

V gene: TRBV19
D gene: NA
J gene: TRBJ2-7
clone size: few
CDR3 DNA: TGTGCCAGTAGTATAGAGTACGGGGAGCAGTACTTC
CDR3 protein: CASSIEYGEQYF

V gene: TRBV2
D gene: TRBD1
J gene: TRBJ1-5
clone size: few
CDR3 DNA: TGTGCCAGCAAGGGGACAGGGGGCTTCAATCAGCCCCAGCATTTT
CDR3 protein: CASKGTGGFNQPQHF